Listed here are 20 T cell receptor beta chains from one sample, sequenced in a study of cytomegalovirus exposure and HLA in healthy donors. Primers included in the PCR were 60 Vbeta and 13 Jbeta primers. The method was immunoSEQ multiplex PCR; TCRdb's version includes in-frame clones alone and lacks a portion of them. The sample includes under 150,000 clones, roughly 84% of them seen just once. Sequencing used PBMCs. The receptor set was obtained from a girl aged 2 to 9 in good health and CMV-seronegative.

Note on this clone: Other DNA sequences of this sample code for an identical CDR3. The CDR3 DNA follows: TGTGCCAGCAGTTACTCGACAGCCCAAGAGACCCAGTACTTC. This codes for CASSYSTAQETQYF. V is TRBV6-5 and J is TRBJ2-5, with D perhaps TRBD1 (5 bases). Germline-derived CDR1 and CDR2 are MNHEY and SVGAGI. This CDR3 comprises 14 residues. With 0 bases removed from V and 1 base from J, the gap between germline ends came to 6 bases.

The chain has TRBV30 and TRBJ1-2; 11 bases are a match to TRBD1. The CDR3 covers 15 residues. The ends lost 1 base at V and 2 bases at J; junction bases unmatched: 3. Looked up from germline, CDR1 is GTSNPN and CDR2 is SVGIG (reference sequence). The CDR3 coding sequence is TGTGCCTGGAGTGGGGGGACAGGGGGGAACTATGGCTACACCTTC. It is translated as CAWSGGTGGNYGYTF.

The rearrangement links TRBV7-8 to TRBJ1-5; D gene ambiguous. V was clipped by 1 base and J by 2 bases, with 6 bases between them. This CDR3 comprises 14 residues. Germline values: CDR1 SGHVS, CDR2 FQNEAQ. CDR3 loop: CASSLVQGNQPQHF. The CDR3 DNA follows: TGTGCCAGCAGCTTAGTTCAGGGCAATCAGCCCCAGCATTTT.

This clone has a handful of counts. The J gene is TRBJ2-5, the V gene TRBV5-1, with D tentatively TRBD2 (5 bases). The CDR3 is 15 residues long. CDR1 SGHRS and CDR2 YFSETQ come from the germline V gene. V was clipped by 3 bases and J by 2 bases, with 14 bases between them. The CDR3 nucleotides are TGCGCCAGCAGCTCACACAGACTAATTCAAGAGACCCAGTACTTC. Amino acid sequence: CASSSHRLIQETQYF.

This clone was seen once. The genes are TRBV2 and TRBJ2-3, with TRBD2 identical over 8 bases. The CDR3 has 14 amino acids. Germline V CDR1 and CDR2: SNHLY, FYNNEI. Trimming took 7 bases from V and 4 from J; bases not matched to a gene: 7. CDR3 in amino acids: CASIRGGPPDTQYF. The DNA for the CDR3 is TGTGCCAGCATTCGGGGGGGCCCCCCAGATACGCAGTATTTT.

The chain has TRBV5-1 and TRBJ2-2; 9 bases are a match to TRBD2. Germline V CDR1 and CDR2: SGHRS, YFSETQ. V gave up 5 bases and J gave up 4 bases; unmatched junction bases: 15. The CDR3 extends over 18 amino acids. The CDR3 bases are TGCGCCAGCAGAACCGGGACTAGCCAATATGAGGCCACCGGGGAGCTGTTTTTT. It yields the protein CASRTGTSQYEATGELFF.

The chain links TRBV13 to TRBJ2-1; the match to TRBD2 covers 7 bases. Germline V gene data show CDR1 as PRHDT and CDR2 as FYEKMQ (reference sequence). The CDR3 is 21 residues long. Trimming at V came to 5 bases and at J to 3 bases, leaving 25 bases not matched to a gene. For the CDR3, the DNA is TGTGCCAGCAGCCCCACCCTACCATTAGCGGGCCTAGAGCCATACTACAATGAGCAGTTCTTC. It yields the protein CASSPTLPLAGLEPYYNEQFF.

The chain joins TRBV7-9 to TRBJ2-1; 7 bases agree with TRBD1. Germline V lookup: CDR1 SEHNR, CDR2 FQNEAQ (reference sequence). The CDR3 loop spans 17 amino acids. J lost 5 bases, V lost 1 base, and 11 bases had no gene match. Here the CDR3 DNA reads TGTGCCAGCAGCTTAGAGTGGTTACAGGGGTTCGACAATGAGCAGTTCTTC. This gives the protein CASSLEWLQGFDNEQFF. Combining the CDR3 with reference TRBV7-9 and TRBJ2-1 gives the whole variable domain DTGVSQNPRHKITKRGQNVTFRCDPISEHNRLYWYRQTLGQGPEFLTYFQNEAQLEKSRLLSDRFSAERPKGSFSTLEIQRTEQGDSAMYLCASSLEWLQGFDNEQFFGPGTRLTVL.

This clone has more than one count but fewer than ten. The CDR3 is CASSGQGDYGYTF. Written as DNA, the CDR3 is TGTGCCAGCAGCGGACAGGGGGACTATGGCTACACCTTC. The chain has TRBV5-6 and TRBJ1-2; 10 positions agree with TRBD1. The germline V gene encodes CDR1 SGHDT and CDR2 YYEEEE. The ends lost 4 bases at V and 3 bases at J; junction bases unmatched: 0. This CDR3 has 13 residues.

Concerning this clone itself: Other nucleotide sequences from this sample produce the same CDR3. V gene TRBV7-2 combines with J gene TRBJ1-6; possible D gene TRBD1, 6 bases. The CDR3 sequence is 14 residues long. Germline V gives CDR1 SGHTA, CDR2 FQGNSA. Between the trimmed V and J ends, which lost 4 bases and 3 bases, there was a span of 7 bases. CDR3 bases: TGTGCCAGCAGCTCACAGGGCTATAATTCACCCCTCCACTTT. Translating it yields CASSSQGYNSPLHF. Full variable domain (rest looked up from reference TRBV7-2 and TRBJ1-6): GAGVSQSPSNKVTEKGKDVELRCDPISGHTALYWYRQSLGQGLEFLIYFQGNSAPDKSGLPSDRFSAERTGGSVSTLTIQRTQQEDSAVYLCASSSQGYNSPLHFGNGTRLTVT.

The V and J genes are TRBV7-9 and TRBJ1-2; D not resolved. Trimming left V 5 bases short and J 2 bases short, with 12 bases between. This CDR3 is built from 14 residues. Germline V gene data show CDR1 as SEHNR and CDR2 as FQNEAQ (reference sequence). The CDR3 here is CASSPREGNYGYTF. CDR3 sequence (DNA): TGTGCCAGCAGCCCGCGGGAGGGCAACTATGGCTACACCTTC.

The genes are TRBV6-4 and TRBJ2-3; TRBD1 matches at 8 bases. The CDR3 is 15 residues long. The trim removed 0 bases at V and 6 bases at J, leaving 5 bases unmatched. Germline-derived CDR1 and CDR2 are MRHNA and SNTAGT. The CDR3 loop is CASSDSDRAPDTQYF. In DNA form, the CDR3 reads TGTGCCAGCAGTGACTCGGACAGGGCCCCGGATACGCAGTATTTT.

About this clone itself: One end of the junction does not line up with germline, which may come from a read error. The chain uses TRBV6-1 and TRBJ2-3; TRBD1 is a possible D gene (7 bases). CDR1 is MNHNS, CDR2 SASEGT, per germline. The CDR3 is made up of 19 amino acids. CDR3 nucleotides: TGTGCCAGCAGGGAAGACAGCCTGGGGGGCAGGGGGGCGATGAATACGCAGTATTTT. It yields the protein CASREDSLGGRGAMNTQYF.

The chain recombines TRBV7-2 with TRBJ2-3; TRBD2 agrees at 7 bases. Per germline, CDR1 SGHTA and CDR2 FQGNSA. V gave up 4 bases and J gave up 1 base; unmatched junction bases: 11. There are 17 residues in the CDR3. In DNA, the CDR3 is TGTGCCAGCAGCTCCGGGAAAGCGGGGACGGGCACAGATACGCAGTATTTT. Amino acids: CASSSGKAGTGTDTQYF.

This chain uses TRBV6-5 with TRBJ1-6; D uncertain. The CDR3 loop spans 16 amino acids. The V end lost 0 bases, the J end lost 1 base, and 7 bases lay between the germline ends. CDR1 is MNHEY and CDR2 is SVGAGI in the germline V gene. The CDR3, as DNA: TGTGCCAGCAGTTACTCGGAGGGTTCCTATAATTCACCCCTCCACTTT. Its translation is CASSYSEGSYNSPLHF.

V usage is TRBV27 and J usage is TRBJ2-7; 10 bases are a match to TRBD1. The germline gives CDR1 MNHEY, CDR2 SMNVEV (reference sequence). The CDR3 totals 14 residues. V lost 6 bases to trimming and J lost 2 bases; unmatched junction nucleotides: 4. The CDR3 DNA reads TGTGCCAGCAGCCAGACAGGGGGCCCCTACGAGCAGTACTTC. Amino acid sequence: CASSQTGGPYEQYF.

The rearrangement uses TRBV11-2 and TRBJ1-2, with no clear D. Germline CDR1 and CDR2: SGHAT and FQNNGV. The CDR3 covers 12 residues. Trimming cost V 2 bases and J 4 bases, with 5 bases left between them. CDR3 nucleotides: TGTGCCAGCAGCTTATTGGCCTATGGCTACACCTTC. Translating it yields CASSLLAYGYTF. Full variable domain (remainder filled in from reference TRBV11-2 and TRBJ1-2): EAGVAQSPRYKIIEKRQSVAFWCNPISGHATLYWYQQILGQGPKLLIQFQNNGVVDDSQLPKDRFSAERLKGVDSTLKIQPAKLEDSAVYLCASSLLAYGYTFGSGTRLTVV.

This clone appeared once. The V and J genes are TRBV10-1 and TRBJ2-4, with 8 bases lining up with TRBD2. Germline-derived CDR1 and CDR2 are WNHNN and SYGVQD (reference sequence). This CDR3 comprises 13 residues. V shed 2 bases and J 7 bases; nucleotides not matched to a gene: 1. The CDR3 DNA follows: TGCGCCAGCAGTGAGCCGGGGGGGAACATTCAGTACTTC. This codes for CASSEPGGNIQYF.

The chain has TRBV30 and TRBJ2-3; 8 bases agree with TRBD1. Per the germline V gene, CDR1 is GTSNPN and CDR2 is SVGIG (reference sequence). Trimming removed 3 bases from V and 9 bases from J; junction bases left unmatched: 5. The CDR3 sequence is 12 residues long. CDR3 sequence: CAWSVDRDTQYF. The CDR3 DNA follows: TGTGCCTGGAGCGTGGACAGGGACACGCAGTATTTT. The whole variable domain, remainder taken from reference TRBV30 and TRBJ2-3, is SQTIHQWPATLVQPVGSPLSLECTVEGTSNPNLYWYRQAAGRGLQLLFYSVGIGQISSEVPQNLSASRPQDRQFILSSKKLLLSDSGFYLCAWSVDRDTQYFGPGTRLTVL.

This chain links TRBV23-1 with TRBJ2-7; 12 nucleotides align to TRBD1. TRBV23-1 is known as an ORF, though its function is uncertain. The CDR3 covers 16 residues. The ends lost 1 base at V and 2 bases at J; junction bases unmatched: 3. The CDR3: CASSQWDRGLPYEQYF. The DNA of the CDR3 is TGCGCCAGCAGTCAATGGGACAGGGGGCTTCCCTACGAGCAGTACTTC.